This T cell receptor (beta chain) stems from a study of cytomegalovirus exposure and HLA in healthy donors. Study-level information: Clustering assigned about 79% of the approximately 400 genotyped donors to the Caucasian-associated ancestry cluster. Findings of the study overall: Common viral pathogens (according to a later analysis) appeared linked to several of the most significant clusters. Near-uniform donor sequencing depth was presumed by presence/absence analyses.

Amplification used 60 Vbeta primers and 13 Jbeta primers. Data came from immunoSEQ multiplex PCR; TCRdb stores just in-frame clones and leaves some out. The repertoire holds 180,000 or so clones, with 65% to 80% as singletons. On this clone: What it binds is not known.

The CDR3 loop spans 15 amino acids. Germline assignment: CDR1 LNHDA and CDR2 SQIVND (reference sequence). With V trimmed by 7 bases and J by 5 bases, 9 bases remained unmatched. This TCR derives from a woman in her twenties or thirties in good health and CMV-seropositive. The sequenced sample was PBMCs. The chain joins TRBV19 to TRBJ1-5, with 9 bases identical to TRBD1. In DNA form, the CDR3 reads TGTGCCAGTACCAAACCGGGACAGGGATATCAGCCCCAGCATTTT. It encodes CASTKPGQGYQPQHF.